These 29 T cell receptor beta chains were all obtained from the same sample, sequenced in a study of cytomegalovirus exposure and HLA in healthy donors. Using immunoSEQ multiplex PCR, the repertoire was profiled, and TCRdb retains in-frame clones only, with some absent. The sample shows 110,000 or so clones, 70% to 85% of them seen only once. Sequencing input: PBMCs. The receptors were sampled from a woman under 30 in good health and CMV-seronegative.

In this sample, this clone turned up a few times. The chain recombines TRBV30 with TRBJ1-6; 7 bases match TRBD1. The CDR3 loop spans 14 amino acids. V was pared by 0 bases and J by 9 bases, with 5 bases of the junction left unmatched. Per the germline V gene, CDR1 is GTSNPN and CDR2 is SVGIG (reference sequence). The CDR3 sequence: CAWSVHRGSSPLHF. The CDR3 DNA reads TGTGCCTGGAGTGTACACAGGGGATCTTCACCCCTCCACTTT.

The rearrangement joins TRBV27 to TRBJ2-7; the match to TRBD1 covers 7 bases. The CDR3 extends over 11 amino acids. Trimming at V came to 10 bases and at J to 4 bases, leaving 4 bases not matched to a gene. The germline V gene encodes CDR1 MNHEY and CDR2 SMNVEV (reference sequence). The CDR3 DNA sequence: TGTGCCACAGGGGGTCCTTACGAGCAGTACTTC. This codes for CATGGPYEQYF.

This sequence joins TRBV15 and TRBJ1-2; D is uncertain. Germline CDR1 reads LNHNV; CDR2 reads YYDKDF (reference sequence). This CDR3 region has 15 residues. V lost 5 bases, J lost 0 bases, and 13 bases lay in between. The CDR3 reads CATSPGVASNYGYTF. The CDR3 DNA reads as TGTGCCACCAGCCCCGGTGTAGCGTCTAACTATGGCTACACCTTC.

The chain is built from TRBV9 and TRBJ1-6, with D possibly being TRBD1 (5 bases). Trimming shortened V by 3 bases and J by 9 bases, and 13 bases separated the two germline ends. The CDR3 length is 14 residues. Per germline, CDR1 SGDLS and CDR2 YYNGEE. The CDR3 loop is CASSDRDFSSPLHF. The CDR3 DNA reads as TGTGCCAGCAGCGATCGGGACTTCAGTTCACCCCTCCACTTT.

The chain uses TRBV28 and TRBJ2-7; 7 bases are a match to TRBD1. Germline CDR1 is MDHEN and CDR2 is SYDVKM. CDR3 length: 14 residues. The V gene end was trimmed by 11 bases and the J gene end by 4 bases; junction bases not matched to a gene: 14. The CDR3 DNA is TGTGCCTCAGCCCCCGACAGGGAGCTTTACGAGCAGTACTTC. Protein: CASAPDRELYEQYF.

This clone is a singleton in its sample. The genes are TRBV13 and TRBJ2-1, with 8 bases fitting TRBD2. With 1 base clipped from V and 4 bases from J, the junction kept 6 bases outside the gene matches. Germline assignment: CDR1 PRHDT and CDR2 FYEKMQ (reference sequence). The CDR3 extends over 16 amino acids. The CDR3 bases are TGTGCCAGCAGCTTAGCAGGCGGGGGGCCGTACAATGAGCAGTTCTTC. It is translated as CASSLAGGGPYNEQFF.

V and J are TRBV19 and TRBJ2-2; TRBD2 aligns across 9 bases. With V trimmed by 5 bases and J by 4 bases, 8 bases remained unmatched. This CDR3 is built from 16 residues. In germline, CDR1 is LNHDA, CDR2 SQIVND (reference sequence). The CDR3: CASSLRGGEFTGELFF. The DNA for the CDR3 is TGTGCCAGTAGTCTCCGCGGGGGGGAGTTCACCGGGGAGCTGTTTTTT.

V usage is TRBV7-9 and J usage is TRBJ1-2; tentative D call: TRBD1 (6 bases). Trimming shortened V by 0 bases and J by 1 base, and 9 bases separated the two germline ends. From germline, CDR1 is SEHNR and CDR2 FQNEAQ (reference sequence). The CDR3 runs 15 residues. CDR3 nucleotides: TGTGCCAGCAGCTTAGCGGGGGCTGGTAACTATGGCTACACCTTC. Encoded protein: CASSLAGAGNYGYTF.

The chain couples TRBV5-1 to TRBJ1-1, with 7 bases matching TRBD1. Germline V gene data show CDR1 as SGHRS and CDR2 as YFSETQ. This CDR3 contains 14 residues. The trim removed 4 bases at V and 6 bases at J, leaving 9 bases unmatched. The CDR3 protein is CASSPRGDSPEAFF. The CDR3 DNA reads TGCGCCAGCAGCCCCCGCGGGGACAGTCCTGAAGCTTTCTTT.

The table lists this clone with a few counts. The chain couples TRBV27 to TRBJ1-1, with D possibly TRBD1 on 5 matching bases. The germline V gene has CDR1 MNHEY and CDR2 SMNVEV (reference sequence). V dropped 8 bases and J dropped 5 bases, with 24 bases sitting between them. CDR3 size: 16 residues. CDR3 DNA: TGTGCCAGCTACCGTCGGGGGGTCGAGGGTGTGACTGAAGCTTTCTTT. This translates into CASYRRGVEGVTEAFF.

The genes are TRBV2 and TRBJ2-2; D perhaps matches TRBD2 (5 bases). The CDR3 has 13 residues. With 3 bases removed from V and 7 bases from J, the gap between germline ends came to 9 bases. Germline V gene lookup returns CDR1 SNHLY and CDR2 FYNNEI. CDR3 bases: TGTGCCAGCAGTGAGTCCCGGGGCGGGGAGCTGTTTTTT. Its protein is CASSESRGGELFF.

J is TRBJ1-1 and V is TRBV12-5; D gene unclear. CDR1 is LGHNT, CDR2 FRNRAP, per germline. V lost 0 bases and J lost 1, with 15 bases in between. CDR3 size: 17 residues. The CDR3 coding sequence is TGTGCTAGTGGTTTGGTACTCGGACCGGAGGGGAACACTGAAGCTTTCTTT. This gives the protein CASGLVLGPEGNTEAFF.

This chain links TRBV2 with TRBJ1-2, with 8 bases matching TRBD1. Germline CDR1 SNHLY, CDR2 FYNNEI. The CDR3 has 16 amino acids. Trimming at V came to 5 bases and at J to 4 bases, leaving 12 bases not matched to a gene. The CDR3 loop is CASSSSRQGYPYGYTF. DNA for the CDR3: TGTGCCAGCAGTTCGTCCCGACAGGGGTATCCCTATGGCTACACCTTC.

The gene calls are TRBV2 and TRBJ1-2; TRBD1 agrees at 9 bases. The CDR3 contains 15 residues. The J segment lost 5 bases and the V segment lost 6 bases, leaving 10 bases of the junction unmatched. Looked up from germline, CDR1 is SNHLY and CDR2 is FYNNEI. CDR3 nucleotide sequence: TGTGCCAGCAGAGCCGGGACAGGGCTATGGTATGGCTACACCTTC. Translating it yields CASRAGTGLWYGYTF. The full variable domain, rest sourced from reference TRBV2 and TRBJ1-2, is EPEVTQTPSHQVTQMGQEVILRCVPISNHLYFYWYRQILGQKVEFLVSFYNNEISEKSEIFDDQFSVERPDGSNFTLKIRSTKLEDSAMYFCASRAGTGLWYGYTFGSGTRLTVV.

The genes are TRBV27 and TRBJ1-1; no definite D call. V dropped 6 bases and J dropped 0 bases, with 14 bases sitting between them. The CDR3 spans 15 residues. Germline V CDR1 and CDR2: MNHEY, SMNVEV (reference sequence). The CDR3 sequence is CASSPYETLNTEAFF. The DNA of the CDR3 is TGTGCCAGCAGCCCCTACGAGACTTTGAACACTGAAGCTTTCTTT.

The chain has TRBV28 and TRBJ1-1; D unclear. This CDR3 is 16 amino acids long. CDR1 and CDR2 from the germline V gene are MDHEN and SYDVKM. Trimming pared 2 bases from V and 3 bases from J, leaving 16 bases between. The CDR3 sequence is CASSLPPDWPDTEAFF. For the CDR3, the DNA is TGTGCCAGCAGTTTACCCCCGGACTGGCCGGACACTGAAGCTTTCTTT.

The rearrangement links TRBV6-1 to TRBJ2-5; no clear D gene. The CDR3 is 12 residues long. Germline CDR1 reads MNHNS; CDR2 reads SASEGT. The ends were cut back, 2 bases at V and 5 bases at J, with 6 bases in the middle. CDR3 sequence reads: CASSESRETQYF. CDR3 DNA sequence: TGTGCCAGCAGTGAATCTCGGGAGACCCAGTACTTC.

This clone appeared once. This chain connects TRBV7-9 to TRBJ2-7, with 8 bases aligning to TRBD1. V dropped 5 bases and J dropped 2; count of bases not matched to a gene: 14. The CDR3 has 17 residues. CDR1 and CDR2 from the germline V gene are SEHNR and FQNEAQ (reference sequence). CDR3 DNA sequence: TGTGCCAGCAGCACGACCGCTCCTGGACAGGGCCCCTACGAGCAGTACTTC. It encodes CASSTTAPGQGPYEQYF.

V gene TRBV9 combines with J gene TRBJ2-2, with D perhaps TRBD1 (6 bases). The CDR3 sequence is 16 residues long. Looked up from germline, CDR1 is SGDLS and CDR2 is YYNGEE. The V gene lost 0 bases and the J gene lost 0 bases, with 9 bases spanning the gap. The CDR3 loop is CASSVDAGANTGELFF. In DNA form, the CDR3 reads TGTGCCAGCAGCGTAGATGCAGGGGCGAACACCGGGGAGCTGTTTTTT.

The rearrangement links TRBV2 to TRBJ1-2, with D unresolved. Germline CDR1 and CDR2: SNHLY and FYNNEI. The CDR3 has 15 amino acids. Deletions cut 0 bases from V and 0 bases from J, with 8 bases between. CDR3 coding DNA: TGTGCCAGCAGTGAAGCTGCGTCGCCTAACTATGGCTACACCTTC. Its translation: CASSEAASPNYGYTF.

This clone was detected only once. The chain links TRBV15 to TRBJ2-2; D unclear. V lost 0 bases and J lost 3, with 11 bases in between. The CDR3 runs to 16 residues. Germline assignment: CDR1 LNHNV and CDR2 YYDKDF (reference sequence). CDR3 DNA: TGTGCCACCAGCAGAGATGCAGAGGCCCACACCGGGGAGCTGTTTTTT. The encoded protein is CATSRDAEAHTGELFF.

This chain joins TRBV27 and TRBJ2-7; D might be TRBD1 (6 bases). Germline-derived CDR1 and CDR2 are MNHEY and SMNVEV (reference sequence). The CDR3 is 12 amino acids. Trimming removed 5 bases from V and 4 bases from J, with 9 bases in between. This CDR3 reads CASSAQGYEQYF. CDR3 DNA sequence: TGTGCCAGCAGTGCCCAGGGGTACGAGCAGTACTTC.

V and J are TRBV5-1 and TRBJ2-3; 7 nucleotides align to TRBD2. Germline V gene data show CDR1 as SGHRS and CDR2 as YFSETQ. The CDR3 runs 17 residues. Germline trimming cut 3 bases from V and 2 bases from J; bases unmatched to any gene: 12. CDR3 nucleotides: TGCGCCAGCAGCTCCCCGGGAGGAGGGAAGGCCACAGATACGCAGTATTTT. This gives the protein CASSSPGGGKATDTQYF.

The rearrangement joins TRBV5-8 to TRBJ2-5; TRBD1 aligns across 7 bases. Losses at the gene ends were 4 bases for V and 2 bases for J; bases not matched to a gene: 5. From germline, CDR1 is SGHTS and CDR2 YDEGEE. The CDR3 length is 14 residues. The DNA of the CDR3 is TGTGCCAGCAGCCAAGACAGGGCTCAAGAGACCCAGTACTTC. This gives the protein CASSQDRAQETQYF.

This chain connects TRBV11-1 to TRBJ2-7; 7 bases fit TRBD1. The junction had 11 bases not matched to a gene; V was cut back by 2 bases and J by 7 bases. The germline V gene has CDR1 SGHAT and CDR2 FQDESV (reference sequence). The CDR3 is 15 residues long. CDR3 in DNA: TGTGCCAGCAGCTTAACCCCGGGCCAGGGGGTAGAGCAGTACTTC. Residues: CASSLTPGQGVEQYF.

The J gene is TRBJ2-1, the V gene TRBV27; a weak D match, TRBD1 (6 bases). Germline assignment: CDR1 MNHEY and CDR2 SMNVEV (reference sequence). The CDR3 has 15 residues. The V gene lost 4 bases and the J gene lost 0 bases, with 10 bases spanning the gap. CDR3 region: CASSYRDNSYNEQFF. The CDR3 DNA reads TGTGCCAGCAGTTACCGGGACAACTCCTACAATGAGCAGTTCTTC.

The CDR3: CASSQDSTRGTDTQYF. The CDR3 nucleotides read TGCGCCAGCAGCCAAGATTCGACCCGGGGCACAGATACGCAGTATTTT. The genes are TRBV4-1 and TRBJ2-3, with D unresolved. The CDR3 consists of 16 residues. The V and J ends lost 0 bases and 1 base respectively, with 11 bases between them. Germline V gives CDR1 MGHRA, CDR2 YSYEKL.

This sequence joins TRBV27 and TRBJ1-1; the match to TRBD1 covers 8 bases. V trimming: 7 bases; J trimming: 3 bases; junction bases outside the gene matches: 19. The CDR3 consists of 18 residues. The germline V gene has CDR1 MNHEY and CDR2 SMNVEV (reference sequence). The DNA for the CDR3 is TGTGCCAGCACGCCCGGGCCAGGGGGCCCCGATGGTTACACTGAAGCTTTCTTT. Protein product: CASTPGPGGPDGYTEAFF.

The chain carries TRBV2 and TRBJ1-2, with 7 positions matching TRBD1. The CDR3 has 16 amino acids. With 2 bases clipped from V and 5 bases from J, the junction kept 11 bases outside the gene matches. The germline CDR1 and CDR2 sequences are SNHLY and FYNNEI. CDR3 in amino acids: CASSEPTYRGRYGYTF. The CDR3 region has the DNA TGTGCCAGCAGTGAACCAACCTACAGGGGAAGGTATGGCTACACCTTC.